This T cell receptor beta chain was found in a study of T cells in Graves' hyperthyroidism and ophthalmopathy. Study-level results: Researchers found most expanded thyroid clonotypes above 0.001 in blood as well.

A word on this clonotype: The antigen is undetermined.

Clinical symptoms, serum thyroxine and TRAb, thyroid ultrasound and orbital computed tomography together formed the diagnostic basis. Trimming pared 5 bases from V and 1 base from J, leaving 8 bases between. Germline V CDR1 and CDR2: LNHDA, SQIVND (reference sequence). The CDR3 is 13 amino acids. From RNA transcripts, TCR beta CDR3 regions were amplified. Primed by the HTBI set, a first-round RT-PCR was run on the TCR CDR3. MiXCR, applied by TCRdb to the multiplex PCR reads, yields one record per CDR3 protein. In the table there are roughly 290,000 distinct CDR3 sequences, about an eighth of which are singletons.

V usage is TRBV19 and J usage is TRBJ2-5, with D possibly matching TRBD2 (5 bases). Sample: blood. This receptor was identified in a woman in her 30s with Graves' hyperthyroidism that later progressed to Graves' ophthalmopathy. The CDR3 loop is CASSRGLQETQYF. Written as DNA, the CDR3 is TGTGCCAGTAGTCGTGGACTCCAAGAGACCCAGTACTTC.